The 7 T cell receptor beta chains listed next were all sequenced from one sample in a study of immune heterogeneity within non-small cell lung tumors. Multiplex PCR with 32 V and 13 J primers amplified TCR beta CDR3. TCRdb processed the multiplex PCR reads anew with MiXCR; each CDR3 protein has one entry. The table lists fewer than 5,500 distinct CDR3 sequences, 33% of them singletons. Genomic DNA from bulk tumor acted as the template, and 600 ng was loaded per sample. While surgery was under way, several biopsies spaced far apart were taken per primary tumor. Their non-small cell lung cancer was newly diagnosed and untreated, and the patients underwent curative surgery. The specimen was lung tumor tissue. These receptors came from a woman in her 50s with non-small cell lung cancer.

V and J are TRBV19 and TRBJ1-1; the D is unclear. V was shortened by 9 bases and J by 8 bases, with 10 bases between the two germline ends. Germline assignment: CDR1 LNHDA and CDR2 SQIVND (reference sequence). This CDR3 has 10 amino acids. CDR3: CASLGNEAFF. In DNA form, the CDR3 reads TGTGCCAGCCTAGGGAACGAAGCTTTCTTT.

This clonotype is medium-sized. The chain joins TRBV19 to TRBJ1-1; no clear D. Trimming stripped 3 bases from V and 2 bases from J, with 7 bases between. Per the germline V gene, CDR1 is LNHDA and CDR2 is SQIVND (reference sequence). This CDR3 comprises 13 residues. This CDR3 reads CASSIYGNTEAFF. The CDR3 bases are TGTGCCAGTAGTATTTATGGTAACACTGAAGCTTTCTTT.

This clonotype counts as medium-sized (0.01 to 0.1%). The chain combines TRBV6-1 with TRBJ1-1; 8 nucleotides agree with TRBD1. There are 13 residues in the CDR3. The J segment lost 11 bases and the V segment lost 6 bases, leaving 11 bases of the junction unmatched. Germline V gives CDR1 MNHNS, CDR2 SASEGT. The DNA of the CDR3 is TGTGCCAGCAGAGCCTCTCAGGGGGCGCGTGCTTTCTTT. Residues: CASRASQGARAFF.

Remarks on this clonotype: This sequence may be a read error, since a much larger clone differs from it by one base. The rearrangement uses TRBV30 and TRBJ1-3; D is uncertain. There are 13 residues in the CDR3. The germline V gene has CDR1 GTSNPN and CDR2 SVGIG (reference sequence). In DNA form, the CDR3 reads TGTGGCTTCAAAGGTCCATCTGGAAACACCATATATTTT. It codes for CGFKGPSGNTIYF.

This clonotype appeared a few times. This CDR3 is CASTFETDTQYF. The DNA for the CDR3 is TGTGCCAGCACCTTTGAGACAGATACGCAGTATTTT. This rearrangement joins TRBV7-2 to TRBJ2-3; no definite D call. The CDR3 has 12 amino acids. V was clipped by 7 bases and J by 3 bases, with 8 bases between them. From germline, CDR1 is SGHTA and CDR2 FQGNSA. The variable domain in full, with the rest retrieved from reference TRBV7-2 and TRBJ2-3, is GAGVSQSPSNKVTEKGKDVELRCDPISGHTALYWYRQSLGQGLEFLIYFQGNSAPDKSGLPSDRFSAERTGGSVSTLTIQRTQQEDSAVYLCASTFETDTQYFGPGTRLTVL.

This clonotype has more than one count but fewer than ten. The chain combines TRBV9 with TRBJ2-3, with TRBD2 matching 8 bases. The CDR3 spans 16 residues. V shed 3 bases, J shed 6 bases, and the junction held 12 bases outside the gene matches. The germline V gene has CDR1 SGDLS and CDR2 YYNGEE. The CDR3 region is CASSAGTSGVSDTQYF. The DNA for the CDR3 is TGTGCCAGCAGCGCCGGAACTAGCGGCGTTTCGGATACGCAGTATTTT. The complete variable domain, with remaining parts taken from reference TRBV9 and TRBJ2-3, reads DSGVTQTPKHLITATGQRVTLRCSPRSGDLSVYWYQQSLDQGLQFLIQYYNGEERAKGNILERFSAQQFPDLHSELNLSSLELGDSALYFCASSAGTSGVSDTQYFGPGTRLTVL.

This clonotype is judged medium-sized. V is TRBV6-1 and J is TRBJ2-7; possible D gene TRBD1, 5 bases. The germline V gene encodes CDR1 MNHNS and CDR2 SASEGT. V was pared by 6 bases and J by 0 bases, with 12 bases between. The CDR3 has 14 residues. This CDR3 reads CASRTTVSSYEQYF. CDR3 nucleotides: TGTGCCAGCAGAACGACAGTGAGCTCCTACGAGCAGTACTTC.